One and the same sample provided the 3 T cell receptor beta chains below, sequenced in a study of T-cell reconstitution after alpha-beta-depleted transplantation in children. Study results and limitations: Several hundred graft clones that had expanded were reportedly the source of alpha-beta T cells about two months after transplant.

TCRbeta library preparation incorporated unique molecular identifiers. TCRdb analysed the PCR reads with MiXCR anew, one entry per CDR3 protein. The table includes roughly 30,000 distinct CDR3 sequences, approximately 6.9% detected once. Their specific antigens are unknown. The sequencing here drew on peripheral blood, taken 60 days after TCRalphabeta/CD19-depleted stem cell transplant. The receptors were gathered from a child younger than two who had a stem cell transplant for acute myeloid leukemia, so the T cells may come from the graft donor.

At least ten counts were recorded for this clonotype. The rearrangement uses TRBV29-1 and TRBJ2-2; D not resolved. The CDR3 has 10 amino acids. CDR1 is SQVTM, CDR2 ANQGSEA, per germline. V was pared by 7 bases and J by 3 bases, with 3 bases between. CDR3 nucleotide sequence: TGCAGCGCTTACACCGGGGAGCTGTTTTTT. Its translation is CSAYTGELFF.

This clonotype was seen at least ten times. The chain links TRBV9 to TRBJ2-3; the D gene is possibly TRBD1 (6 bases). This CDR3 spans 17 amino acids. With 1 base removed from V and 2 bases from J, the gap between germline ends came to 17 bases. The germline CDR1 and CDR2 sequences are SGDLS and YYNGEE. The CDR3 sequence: CASSVPSTGPYTDTQYF. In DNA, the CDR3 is TGTGCCAGCAGCGTACCCTCCACAGGGCCTTACACAGATACGCAGTATTTT.

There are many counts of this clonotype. CDR3 DNA: TGTGCCAGCAGTTCGCTAGGGGGTTCCAATGAAAAACTGTTTTTT. Translated, it gives CASSSLGGSNEKLFF. The J gene is TRBJ1-4, the V gene TRBV6-5, with D maybe TRBD1 (6 bases). The V gene's germline CDR1 is MNHEY and CDR2 SVGAGI. CDR3 size: 15 residues. Trimming took off 4 bases at V and 5 bases at J, with 14 bases between the two ends.